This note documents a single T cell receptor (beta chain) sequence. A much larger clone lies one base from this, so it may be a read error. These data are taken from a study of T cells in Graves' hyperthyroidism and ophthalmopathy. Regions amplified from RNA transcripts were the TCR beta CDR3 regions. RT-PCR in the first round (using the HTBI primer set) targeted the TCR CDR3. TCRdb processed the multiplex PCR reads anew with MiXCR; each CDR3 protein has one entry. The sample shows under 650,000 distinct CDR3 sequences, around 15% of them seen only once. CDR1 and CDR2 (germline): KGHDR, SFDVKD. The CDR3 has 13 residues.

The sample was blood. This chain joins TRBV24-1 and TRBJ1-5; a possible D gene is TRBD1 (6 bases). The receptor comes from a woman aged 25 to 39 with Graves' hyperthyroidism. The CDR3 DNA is TGTGCCACCAGTGTAGGGGGTCGGCAGCCCCCGCATTTT. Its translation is CATSVGGRQPPHF.